The subject of this entry is one TCR beta chain. CDR3 length: 13 residues. Germline V gives CDR1 SGHDT, CDR2 YYEEEE. With 1 base removed from V and 6 bases from J, the gap between germline ends came to 11 bases. The data were produced by immunoSEQ multiplex PCR, yet TCRdb's version contains in-frame clones alone and is incomplete. The table records approximately 250,000 clones, 75% to 90% of them present only once. This sample stems from a study of blood T cell repertoires in COVID-19. Background on the study: Some COVID-19 samples were acute and others convalescent; all came from the United States, Italy and Spain.

The TCR originated in a woman aged 25 to 45 with acute COVID-19. The sequenced material came from PBMCs or T cells enriched from blood (not recorded which). The chain has TRBV5-6 and TRBJ2-7; TRBD2 might be the D (6 bases). CDR3 protein: CASSLNPGSEQYF. In DNA form, the CDR3 reads TGTGCCAGCAGCTTGAACCCCGGGAGCGAGCAGTACTTC.